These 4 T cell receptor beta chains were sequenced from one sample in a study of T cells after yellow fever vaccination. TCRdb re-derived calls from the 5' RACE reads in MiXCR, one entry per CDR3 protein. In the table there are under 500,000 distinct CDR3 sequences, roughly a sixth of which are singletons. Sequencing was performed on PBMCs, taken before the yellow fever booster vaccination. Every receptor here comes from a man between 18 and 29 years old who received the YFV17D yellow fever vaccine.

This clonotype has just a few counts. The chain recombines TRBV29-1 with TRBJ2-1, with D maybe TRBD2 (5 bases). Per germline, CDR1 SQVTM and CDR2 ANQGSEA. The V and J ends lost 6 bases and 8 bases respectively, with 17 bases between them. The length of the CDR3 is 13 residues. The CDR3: CSVDGENTHEQFF. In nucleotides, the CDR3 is TGCAGCGTGGACGGGGAAAACACACATGAGCAGTTCTTC.

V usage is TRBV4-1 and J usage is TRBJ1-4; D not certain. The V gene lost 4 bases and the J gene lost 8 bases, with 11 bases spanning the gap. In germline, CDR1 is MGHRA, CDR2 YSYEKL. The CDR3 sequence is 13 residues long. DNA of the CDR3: TGCGCCAGCAGCCTTTTAAATCGGGAAAAACTGTTTTTT. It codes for CASSLLNREKLFF.

CDR3 sequence (DNA): TGCAGCGTTCAACAGGGTTACCAAGAGACCCAGTACTTC. Protein: CSVQQGYQETQYF. The V gene is TRBV29-1, the J gene TRBJ2-5; tentatively, D is TRBD1 (6 bases). The CDR3 spans 13 residues. Per the germline V gene, CDR1 is SQVTM and CDR2 is ANQGSEA. Trimming cost V 5 bases and J 0 bases, with 10 bases left between them.

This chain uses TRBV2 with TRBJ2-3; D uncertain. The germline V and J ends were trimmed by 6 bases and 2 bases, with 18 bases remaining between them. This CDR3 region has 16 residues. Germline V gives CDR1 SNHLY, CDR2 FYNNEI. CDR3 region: CASRTPAVPLTDTQYF. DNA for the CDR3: TGTGCCAGCAGAACCCCCGCGGTACCCCTCACAGATACGCAGTATTTT.